This TCR beta chain was documented in a study of blood T cell repertoires in COVID-19. Study background: Sites across the United States, Italy and Spain contributed samples from acute and convalescent COVID-19.

The CDR3 has 13 amino acids. Trimming took 4 bases from V and 1 from J, leaving 8 bases between them. The germline CDR1 and CDR2 sequences are SQVTM and ANQGSEA. This table comes from immunoSEQ multiplex PCR, and its TCRdb copy is limited to in-frame clones, with some not included. The table records nearly 250,000 clones, roughly 86% of them present only once. The chain links TRBV29-1 to TRBJ1-3; D gene ambiguous. The receptor was derived from a woman aged 60-70 years who had recovered from COVID-19. Sequenced sample: peripheral blood. The chain's CDR3 is CSVGQTSGNTIYF. The DNA of the CDR3 is TGCAGCGTTGGGCAGACTTCTGGAAACACCATATATTTT.